The 32 T cell receptor beta chains below were found in one sample sequenced in a study of T cell clones after liver transplantation. Clones were read by immunoSEQ multiplex PCR, and TCRdb kept only the in-frame ones, dropping some. The sample lists around 100,000 clones, around 84% occurring once. Sequencing was performed on CD4+ T cells from blood, taken around 49 months after liver transplant. The receptors were sampled from a human patient who received a liver transplant. A share of the T cells may be of graft donor origin.

V is TRBV4-1 and J is TRBJ1-2; 7 bases are shared with TRBD1. Germline CDR1 MGHRA, CDR2 YSYEKL. The CDR3 runs to 19 residues. V gave up 1 base and J gave up 2 bases; unmatched junction bases: 16. The CDR3 nucleotides read TGCGCCAGCAGCCAAGCGTCCCGAACCACAGGGGTTGCGAACTATGGCTACACCTTC. It specifies CASSQASRTTGVANYGYTF.

The rearrangement links TRBV13 to TRBJ2-3; D is unclear. The V and J ends lost 0 bases and 1 base respectively, with 11 bases between them. This CDR3 has 16 residues. Germline V CDR1 and CDR2: PRHDT, FYEKMQ (reference sequence). As DNA, the CDR3 is TGTGCCAGCAGCTTAGGCCAGCTCCCTGGCACAGATACGCAGTATTTT. It is translated as CASSLGQLPGTDTQYF.

The chain combines TRBV18 with TRBJ2-1; D gene ambiguous. V lost 0 bases and J lost 8, with 5 bases in between. Per the germline V gene, CDR1 is KGHSH and CDR2 is LQKENI. This CDR3 contains 12 residues. The CDR3 DNA is TGTGCCAGCTCACCACCGAGTGATGAGCAGTTCTTC. This encodes CASSPPSDEQFF.

This sequence joins TRBV5-4 and TRBJ1-1; possibly TRBD1 for D (5 bases). CDR1 and CDR2 from the germline V gene are SGHNT and YYREEE (reference sequence). The V end was cut by 2 bases, the J end by 4 bases, with 9 bases between. The CDR3 length is 13 residues. The CDR3 region is CASSLIGGTEAFF. CDR3 nucleotide sequence: TGTGCCAGCAGCTTAATTGGGGGCACTGAAGCTTTCTTT.

The J gene is TRBJ1-4, the V gene TRBV6-5; TRBD1 might be the D (6 bases). The CDR3 has 13 amino acids. The V and J ends lost 6 bases and 6 bases respectively, with 11 bases between them. CDR1 is MNHEY, CDR2 SVGAGI, per germline. The CDR3 DNA follows: TGTGCCAGCAGCTCAGGGGCTGATGAAAAACTGTTTTTT. Its protein product is CASSSGADEKLFF.

CDR3 coding DNA: TGTGCCAGCAGCCAATTGGATGAGACTATGAACACTGAAGCTTTCTTT. It yields the protein CASSQLDETMNTEAFF. The chain combines TRBV16 with TRBJ1-1, with D unclear. In germline, CDR1 is KGHSY, CDR2 FQNENV. Trimming cost V 1 base and J 0 bases, with 12 bases left between them. CDR3 size: 16 residues.

V is TRBV19 and J is TRBJ2-3; TRBD2 matches 8 bases. The germline V gene has CDR1 LNHDA and CDR2 SQIVND (reference sequence). The CDR3 has 18 amino acids. V lost 1 base to trimming and J lost 0 bases; unmatched junction nucleotides: 9. The CDR3 spells CASSIGRGGTRSTDTQYF. The CDR3 DNA reads TGTGCCAGTAGTATAGGGCGCGGCGGGACTAGGAGCACAGATACGCAGTATTTT.

Turning to this clone: Within the sample, other DNA sequences also encode this same CDR3. The genes are TRBV11-2 and TRBJ1-1, with D unclear. V lost 9 bases, J lost 6 bases, and 23 bases lay in between. Per the germline V gene, CDR1 is SGHAT and CDR2 is FQNNGV. The CDR3 is 15 amino acids. CDR3 bases: TGTGCCAGTAGCCCGCATGATTTGGCGGGAGCTGAAGCTTTCTTT. Translated, it gives CASSPHDLAGAEAFF.

This clone was recorded only once. The chain has TRBV5-1 and TRBJ2-1; TRBD2 matches 9 bases. V was pared by 4 bases and J by 0 bases, with 8 bases of the junction left unmatched. CDR1 and CDR2 (germline): SGHRS, YFSETQ. CDR3 length equals 17 residues. The CDR3 region has the DNA TGCGCCAGCAGCCGATTAGCGGGAGATAGCTCCTACAATGAGCAGTTCTTC. Amino acids: CASSRLAGDSSYNEQFF.

This clone has a handful of counts. CDR3 amino acids: CATSREGLAANNEQFF. The CDR3 bases are TGTGCCACCAGCAGAGAGGGACTAGCGGCTAACAATGAGCAGTTCTTC. The chain links TRBV15 to TRBJ2-1, with 11 bases identical to TRBD2. Germline assignment: CDR1 LNHNV and CDR2 YYDKDF (reference sequence). CDR3 length equals 16 residues. V was clipped by 0 bases and J by 5 bases; unmatched bases: 3.

The chain has TRBV29-1 and TRBJ2-7, with TRBD1 matching over 9 bases. The CDR3 has 12 residues. With 7 bases clipped from V and 2 bases from J, the junction kept 3 bases outside the gene matches. Germline values: CDR1 SQVTM, CDR2 ANQGSEA. The CDR3 DNA reads TGCAGCGCCCGACAGGGGGCCTACGAGCAGTACTTC. Translated, it gives CSARQGAYEQYF.

The gene calls are TRBV19 and TRBJ1-2, with TRBD1 matching 10 bases. The CDR3 covers 14 residues. Germline V gives CDR1 LNHDA, CDR2 SQIVND (reference sequence). V lost 4 bases, J lost 7 bases, and 6 bases stayed unmatched. The CDR3 region has the DNA TGTGCCAGTAGTAAAAGGGACAGGGGAAGTGGCTACACCTTC. It specifies CASSKRDRGSGYTF.

The chain links TRBV9 to TRBJ2-2; D tentatively fits TRBD1 or TRBD2 (6 bases each). The CDR3 covers 15 residues. Germline values: CDR1 SGDLS, CDR2 YYNGEE. V dropped 0 bases and J dropped 6 bases, with 12 bases sitting between them. The CDR3 spells CASSVVAAGAGELFF. CDR3 in DNA: TGTGCCAGCAGCGTAGTAGCGGCAGGGGCCGGGGAGCTGTTTTTT.

The rearrangement links TRBV9 to TRBJ1-5; the match to TRBD1 covers 8 bases. There are 15 residues in the CDR3. CDR1 is SGDLS, CDR2 YYNGEE, per germline. Germline trimming cut 0 bases from V and 6 bases from J; bases unmatched to any gene: 5. The CDR3 reads CASSVDGQGSQPQHF. The CDR3 DNA follows: TGTGCCAGCAGCGTAGACGGACAGGGCAGTCAGCCCCAGCATTTT.

This chain links TRBV28 with TRBJ2-7, with D possibly TRBD2 on 7 matching bases. In germline, CDR1 is MDHEN, CDR2 SYDVKM. The CDR3 totals 16 residues. Trimming removed 6 bases from V and 2 bases from J, with 20 bases in between. The CDR3 bases are TGTGCCAGCAGCCTCCCTGGGGGGGCGCGGCCCTACGAGCAGTACTTC. This encodes CASSLPGGARPYEQYF.

The chain joins TRBV11-3 to TRBJ2-2, with D possibly matching TRBD2 (6 bases). There are 16 residues in the CDR3. V was shortened by 5 bases and J by 5 bases, with 18 bases between the two germline ends. Germline CDR1 and CDR2: SGHNT and YENEEA. CDR3 nucleotides: TGTGCCAGCAGCCCCCAGGGAGGCCATAGTACCGGGGAGCTGTTTTTT. Translation gives CASSPQGGHSTGELFF.

The CDR3 loop is CASSLAIAGVNNEQFF. The CDR3 bases are TGTGCCAGCAGTTTAGCCATAGCGGGAGTGAACAATGAGCAGTTCTTC. The V call is TRBV6-6, the J call TRBJ2-1, with 9 bases fitting TRBD2. This CDR3 has 16 residues. The V gene end was trimmed by 4 bases and the J gene end by 5 bases; junction bases not matched to a gene: 9. The V gene's germline CDR1 is MNHNY and CDR2 SVGAGI (reference sequence).

This chain joins TRBV15 and TRBJ2-1; TRBD1 agrees at 9 bases. Germline lookup yields CDR1 LNHNV and CDR2 YYDKDF (reference sequence). Unmatched junction bases numbered 5, after V lost 4 bases and J lost 4 bases. The CDR3 loop spans 15 amino acids. DNA of the CDR3: TGTGCCACCAGCAAACAGGGGGCGGCTTACAATGAGCAGTTCTTC. Protein: CATSKQGAAYNEQFF.

This clone has just one count. The V and J genes are TRBV9 and TRBJ2-3, with 7 bases aligning to TRBD1. Germline lookup yields CDR1 SGDLS and CDR2 YYNGEE. With V trimmed by 6 bases and J by 2 bases, 9 bases remained unmatched. There are 15 residues in the CDR3. The CDR3 here is CASTRQGRFTDTQYF. The CDR3 coding sequence is TGTGCCAGCACCAGACAGGGTAGATTCACAGATACGCAGTATTTT.

This rearrangement joins TRBV5-1 to TRBJ2-6, with D tentatively TRBD2 (6 bases). The CDR3 length is 15 residues. Germline loops: CDR1 SGHRS, CDR2 YFSETQ. Trimming shortened V by 8 bases and J by 0 bases, and 12 bases separated the two germline ends. The CDR3 nucleotides are TGCGCCAGTGACTTGGGAGGCTCTGGGGCCAACGTCCTGACTTTC. Amino acids: CASDLGGSGANVLTF. The full variable domain, with the rest looked up from reference TRBV5-1 and TRBJ2-6, is KAGVTQTPRYLIKTRGQQVTLSCSPISGHRSVSWYQQTPGQGLQFLFEYFSETQRNKGNFPGRFSGRQFSNSRSEMNVSTLELGDSALYLCASDLGGSGANVLTFGAGSRLTVL.

The chain uses TRBV2 and TRBJ2-7; D possibly corresponds to TRBD1 (5 bases). The germline CDR1 and CDR2 sequences are SNHLY and FYNNEI. The CDR3 is 14 amino acids. Between the trimmed V and J ends, which lost 10 bases and 0 bases, there was a span of 16 bases. The CDR3 sequence is CATTKDKISYEQYF. The CDR3 DNA reads as TGTGCCACCACTAAGGACAAGATCTCCTACGAGCAGTACTTC. Full variable domain (outside the CDR3, taken from reference TRBV2 and TRBJ2-7): EPEVTQTPSHQVTQMGQEVILRCVPISNHLYFYWYRQILGQKVEFLVSFYNNEISEKSEIFDDQFSVERPDGSNFTLKIRSTKLEDSAMYFCATTKDKISYEQYFGPGTRLTVT.

With regard to this clone: The CDR3 end shows no conserved phenylalanine or tryptophan, and so a read error is likely. The DNA is left out, because the CDR3 cannot be placed on it with certainty; the CDR3 is given as TCRdb lists it. The chain recombines TRBV7-3 with TRBJ2-6; the table assigns TRBD2, which was not confirmed against the DNA. Germline V CDR1 and CDR2: SGHTA, FQGTGA. The CDR3 is 11 residues long, ends included. This CDR3 is CASSLILGGLG.

Here the CDR3 reads CASSELGTGGEEQYF. For the CDR3, the DNA is TGTGCCAGCAGTGAATTAGGGACAGGAGGAGAGGAGCAGTACTTC. This chain joins TRBV25-1 and TRBJ2-7; 8 bases match TRBD1. Germline V gene data show CDR1 as MGHDK and CDR2 as SYGVNS. The CDR3 loop spans 15 amino acids. Unmatched junction bases numbered 9, after V lost 1 base and J lost 7 bases.

This chain links TRBV7-2 with TRBJ2-7; tentative D call: TRBD2 (6 bases). The CDR3 has 13 amino acids. Trimming took off 7 bases at V and 0 bases at J, with 10 bases between the two ends. Germline assignment: CDR1 SGHTA and CDR2 FQGNSA. CDR3 sequence reads: CASTSTSSYEQYF. The CDR3 DNA reads TGTGCCAGCACCTCGACTAGCTCCTACGAGCAGTACTTC.

The genes are TRBV29-1 and TRBJ2-3, with 7 bases identical to TRBD2. Germline V gene sequence: CDR1 SQVTM, CDR2 ANQGSEA. The CDR3 is made up of 15 amino acids. The V segment lost 4 bases and the J segment 2 bases; nucleotides outside the gene matches: 9. CDR3 amino acids: CSVVALAVPTDTQYF. The CDR3 region has the DNA TGCAGCGTTGTAGCGCTAGCGGTCCCCACAGATACGCAGTATTTT.

The V gene is TRBV14, the J gene TRBJ1-4; weak D call: TRBD1 (5 bases). Germline V CDR1 and CDR2: SGHDN, FVKESK. This CDR3 contains 15 residues. The V and J ends lost 1 base and 8 bases respectively, with 14 bases between them. The CDR3 sequence is CASSQVPGSVEKLFF. CDR3 coding DNA: TGTGCCAGCAGCCAAGTTCCAGGGTCGGTGGAAAAACTGTTTTTT.

V gene TRBV5-1 combines with J gene TRBJ2-1; possibly TRBD1 or TRBD2 for D (6 bases each). In germline, CDR1 is SGHRS, CDR2 YFSETQ. The CDR3 length is 15 residues. V lost 0 bases, J lost 0 bases, and 7 bases lay in between. The CDR3 nucleotides are TGCGCCAGCAGCTTGGAGGGGGGCTCCTACAATGAGCAGTTCTTC. Its protein is CASSLEGGSYNEQFF.

The chain recombines TRBV9 with TRBJ1-3; D perhaps matches TRBD1 (5 bases). Trimming took 4 bases from V and 0 from J, leaving 8 bases between them. This CDR3 contains 14 residues. CDR1 SGDLS and CDR2 YYNGEE come from the germline V gene. CDR3 sequence (DNA): TGTGCCAGCAGCTCAGGGTTCTCTGGAAACACCATATATTTT. It specifies CASSSGFSGNTIYF.

The chain couples TRBV12-5 to TRBJ2-6; possible D gene TRBD2, 6 bases. This CDR3 is 16 amino acids long. CDR1 LGHNT and CDR2 FRNRAP come from the germline V gene. V shed 6 bases and J shed 1 base, with 13 bases lying between them. CDR3 DNA: TGTGCTAGTGGCCCCCTGGGGGGTTCTGGGGCCAACGTCCTGACTTTC. Translating it yields CASGPLGGSGANVLTF.

The chain employs TRBV5-1 and TRBJ2-1, with unresolved D. Germline CDR1 reads SGHRS; CDR2 reads YFSETQ. The CDR3 sequence is 16 residues long. The V and J ends lost 0 bases and 0 bases respectively, with 10 bases between them. The CDR3 nucleotides read TGCGCCAGCAGCTTGGATGGGATCAGCTCCTACAATGAGCAGTTCTTC. Its translation is CASSLDGISSYNEQFF.

This clone was detected a few times. This chain connects TRBV18 to TRBJ1-5; 8 nucleotides line up with TRBD1. In germline, CDR1 is KGHSH, CDR2 LQKENI. With V trimmed by 1 base and J by 3 bases, 2 bases remained unmatched. The CDR3 is 15 residues long. The CDR3 region has the DNA TGTGCCAGCTCACCACTGGGACAGGACAATCAGCCCCAGCATTTT. This sequence encodes CASSPLGQDNQPQHF.

This clone has only one observation. The rearrangement uses TRBV18 and TRBJ2-7; 10 nucleotides align to TRBD2. The CDR3 sequence is 15 residues long. Germline V gene lookup returns CDR1 KGHSH and CDR2 LQKENI. Losses at the gene ends were 3 bases for V and 6 bases for J; bases not matched to a gene: 8. Here the CDR3 reads CASSPIPGTSAEQYF. CDR3 sequence (DNA): TGTGCCAGCTCACCCATACCCGGGACTAGCGCCGAGCAGTACTTC.